This entry lists 26 T cell receptor beta chains sequenced from one sample in a study of cytotoxic CD8 clonotypes in ibrutinib-treated CLL. Assay: immunoSEQ multiplex PCR; the TCRdb copy retains only in-frame clones and omits some. Of about 330,000 clones in the sample, about 64% were seen once. The sequenced sample was PBMCs, obtained after 36 months of ibrutinib treatment. These receptors all stem from a human donor with chronic lymphocytic leukemia.

V usage is TRBV5-1 and J usage is TRBJ2-7; 7 bases are a match to TRBD2. J was trimmed by 7 bases and V by 7 bases; bases with no gene match: 14. Germline lookup yields CDR1 SGHRS and CDR2 YFSETQ. The CDR3 runs to 14 residues. The CDR3 nucleotides read TGCGCCAGCGGATGGGCTAGCGGCCCTCGGGAGCAGTACTTC. Translating gives CASGWASGPREQYF.

In its sample, this clone was seen a few times. This rearrangement joins TRBV7-8 to TRBJ1-1; D not resolved. From germline, CDR1 is SGHVS and CDR2 FQNEAQ. The CDR3 has 15 amino acids. Trimming cost V 0 bases and J 1 base, with 9 bases left between them. CDR3 coding DNA: TGTGCCAGCAGCTTAGCCGGACCGTCGAACACTGAAGCTTTCTTT. It specifies CASSLAGPSNTEAFF.

This clone was picked up a small number of times. V gene TRBV7-9 combines with J gene TRBJ1-3; perhaps TRBD1 as D (6 bases). CDR3 length: 15 residues. The V end was cut by 5 bases, the J end by 0 bases, with 11 bases between. Germline CDR1 is SEHNR and CDR2 is FQNEAQ (reference sequence). The CDR3 sequence: CASSPRQDSGNTIYF. The CDR3 DNA reads as TGTGCCAGCAGCCCCAGACAGGACTCTGGAAACACCATATATTTT.

The chain links TRBV29-1 to TRBJ2-7, with D possibly matching TRBD2 (6 bases). The V and J ends lost 5 bases and 3 bases respectively, with 14 bases between them. CDR1 is SQVTM and CDR2 is ANQGSEA in the germline V gene. The CDR3 runs 13 residues. The CDR3 is CSVLLTSSYEQYF. In DNA form, the CDR3 reads TGCAGCGTTCTACTAACTAGCAGCTACGAGCAGTACTTC.

This clone was seen more than once but under ten times. The chain has TRBV5-1 and TRBJ1-2; 9 bases match TRBD1. The CDR3 loop spans 15 amino acids. The V gene's germline CDR1 is SGHRS and CDR2 YFSETQ. J was trimmed by 8 bases and V by 0 bases; bases with no gene match: 8. The CDR3 region has the DNA TGCGCCAGCAGCTTGGGCGCGGACAGGGGAGGCGGCTACACCTTC. It translates to CASSLGADRGGGYTF.

The genes are TRBV5-1 and TRBJ2-7; D remains ambiguous. Germline CDR1 reads SGHRS; CDR2 reads YFSETQ. The V and J ends lost 3 bases and 0 bases respectively, with 13 bases between them. The CDR3 loop spans 15 amino acids. The CDR3 loop reads CASSYSDPSSYEQYF. The CDR3 DNA reads TGCGCCAGCAGCTATTCCGATCCATCCTCCTACGAGCAGTACTTC.

The CDR3 DNA reads TGCGCCAGCAGTGACGGGGGCGTCCTTTCCAGGGAGCAGTTCTTC. Translation: CASSDGGVLSREQFF. V gene TRBV10-1 combines with J gene TRBJ2-1, with D tentatively TRBD1 or TRBD2 (6 bases each). V lost 3 bases, J lost 10 bases, and 19 bases lay in between. The CDR3 is 15 amino acids. The germline gives CDR1 WNHNN, CDR2 SYGVQD (reference sequence).

This clone was observed a few times. The V gene is TRBV19, the J gene TRBJ1-1; D is uncertain. The CDR3 is made up of 16 amino acids. V was shortened by 3 bases and J by 0 bases, with 14 bases between the two germline ends. CDR1 is LNHDA and CDR2 is SQIVND in the germline V gene (reference sequence). In DNA form, the CDR3 reads TGTGCCAGTAGTATCCACCCGACATACTTGAACACTGAAGCTTTCTTT. Translation gives CASSIHPTYLNTEAFF.

The J gene is TRBJ2-7, the V gene TRBV1; the table's D call TRBD2 went unverified against the DNA. TRBV1 is marked as a pseudogene. There are 16 residues in the CDR3. The CDR3 DNA sequence: TGCACCAGCAGCCAAGACAGACGGGAGATCTCCTACGAGCAGTACTTC. Protein product: CTSSQDRREISYEQYF.

The rearrangement uses TRBV29-1 and TRBJ2-7; the D gene is possibly TRBD1 (6 bases). There are 13 residues in the CDR3. The ends were cut back, 4 bases at V and 3 bases at J, with 13 bases in the middle. Germline assignment: CDR1 SQVTM and CDR2 ANQGSEA. The CDR3 DNA is TGCAGCGTTGTGGTAACAGGGAGCTACGAGCAGTACTTC. Residues: CSVVVTGSYEQYF.

The CDR3: CASSQSGTYNEQFF. CDR3 bases: TGTGCCAGCTCCCAAAGCGGAACCTACAATGAGCAGTTCTTC. The chain has TRBV18 and TRBJ2-1, with D possibly being TRBD2 (5 bases). Looked up from germline, CDR1 is KGHSH and CDR2 is LQKENI. CDR3 length: 14 amino acids. The V gene lost 6 bases and the J gene lost 2 bases, with 11 bases spanning the gap.

The gene calls are TRBV6-5 and TRBJ2-1; perhaps TRBD2 as D (5 bases). V dropped 5 bases and J dropped 7 bases, with 15 bases sitting between them. CDR1 is MNHEY and CDR2 is SVGAGI in the germline V gene. This CDR3 has 14 residues. The CDR3 protein is CASSPGNRGNEQFF. The CDR3 bases are TGTGCCAGCAGTCCCGGGAACAGAGGGAATGAGCAGTTCTTC.

The chain has TRBV7-9 and TRBJ2-5; 7 bases are a match to TRBD1. V trimming: 3 bases; J trimming: 1 base; junction bases outside the gene matches: 2. The germline gives CDR1 SEHNR, CDR2 FQNEAQ (reference sequence). The CDR3 runs to 14 residues. The CDR3 coding sequence is TGTGCCAGCAGCTTGCGACAGGGCCAAGAGACCCAGTACTTC. Its translation: CASSLRQGQETQYF.

V and J are TRBV5-1 and TRBJ2-6; D unresolved. Per germline, CDR1 SGHRS and CDR2 YFSETQ. CDR3 length: 16 amino acids. V was clipped by 0 bases and J by 3 bases, with 10 bases between them. The CDR3 DNA reads TGCGCCAGCAGCTTGGTTGGGGTAGGTGGGGCCAACGTCCTGACTTTC. It is translated as CASSLVGVGGANVLTF.

In this sample, this clone turned up a few times. This chain links TRBV19 with TRBJ2-2; D remains unclear. Germline lookup yields CDR1 LNHDA and CDR2 SQIVND (reference sequence). With 5 bases removed from V and 0 bases from J, the gap between germline ends came to 10 bases. The CDR3 runs to 15 residues. DNA for the CDR3: TGTGCCAGTAGTCTCCGGGCCCCGAACACCGGGGAGCTGTTTTTT. Residues: CASSLRAPNTGELFF.

This clone showed up just a few times. The chain carries TRBV19 and TRBJ1-5; no reliable D call. The ends were cut back, 5 bases at V and 3 bases at J, with 11 bases in the middle. Germline V CDR1 and CDR2: LNHDA, SQIVND (reference sequence). CDR3 length equals 14 residues. As DNA, the CDR3 is TGTGCCAGTAGTCCCGCAGCCTTCAATCAGCCCCAGCATTTT. This encodes CASSPAAFNQPQHF.

The chain combines TRBV6-1 with TRBJ2-7; 7 nucleotides agree with TRBD1. Germline V gives CDR1 MNHNS, CDR2 SASEGT. V gave up 4 bases and J gave up 2 bases; unmatched junction bases: 14. The CDR3 runs to 17 residues. The CDR3 loop is CASSGLRGQRVAYEQYF. For the CDR3, the DNA is TGTGCCAGCAGTGGCCTGAGGGGACAGAGGGTCGCCTACGAGCAGTACTTC.

This clone came up a few times. This sequence joins TRBV2 and TRBJ2-7, with 11 bases fitting TRBD2. CDR1 and CDR2 (germline): SNHLY, FYNNEI. The CDR3 totals 16 residues. Trimming at V came to 2 bases and at J to 10 bases, leaving 13 bases not matched to a gene. CDR3 region: CASSERWGLAAPPQYF. The CDR3 bases are TGTGCCAGCAGTGAAAGGTGGGGACTAGCGGCCCCGCCCCAGTACTTC.

The gene calls are TRBV5-6 and TRBJ1-2; no definite D call. Trimming took off 1 base at V and 5 bases at J, with 18 bases between the two ends. The germline V gene encodes CDR1 SGHDT and CDR2 YYEEEE. The CDR3 is made up of 16 amino acids. The CDR3 reads CASSLFSALVGYGYTF. In DNA form, the CDR3 reads TGTGCCAGCAGCTTGTTCAGCGCTCTGGTAGGATATGGCTACACCTTC. Using reference TRBV5-6 and TRBJ1-2 for the parts outside the CDR3, the full variable domain is DAGVTQSPTHLIKTRGQQVTLRCSPKSGHDTVSWYQQALGQGPQFIFQYYEEEERQRGNFPDRFSGHQFPNYSSELNVNALLLGDSALYLCASSLFSALVGYGYTFGSGTRLTVV.

The CDR3 DNA is TGTGCCATCAGTGAGCCCTCCTCCTCCTACGAGCAGTACTTC. This codes for CAISEPSSSYEQYF. The chain links TRBV10-3 to TRBJ2-7; D remains unclear. V shed 2 bases and J shed 0 bases, with 8 bases lying between them. There are 14 residues in the CDR3. Germline CDR1 reads ENHRY; CDR2 reads SYGVKD.

J is TRBJ2-7 and V is TRBV6-5; D remains ambiguous. The CDR3 consists of 13 residues. Germline values: CDR1 MNHEY, CDR2 SVGAGI. V gave up 2 bases and J gave up 5 bases, with 10 bases separating them. The CDR3 region is CASSYNYRDEQYF. The DNA for the CDR3 is TGTGCCAGCAGTTACAATTACCGGGACGAGCAGTACTTC.

V and J are TRBV6-7 and TRBJ2-1, with 8 nucleotides matching TRBD1. TRBV6-7 is filed as an ORF, its function uncertain. This CDR3 is built from 16 residues. J was trimmed by 5 bases and V by 6 bases; bases with no gene match: 12. CDR3 sequence (DNA): TGTGCCAGCAGCCCACGCCGGGACAGGCGTCACAATGAGCAGTTCTTC. Protein: CASSPRRDRRHNEQFF.

V usage is TRBV9 and J usage is TRBJ2-7; D may match TRBD1 or TRBD2 (5 bases each). There are 15 residues in the CDR3. V was clipped by 0 bases and J by 0 bases, with 10 bases between them. Germline V lookup: CDR1 SGDLS, CDR2 YYNGEE. CDR3 coding DNA: TGTGCCAGCAGCGTAGGAGGGGTGGGCTCCTACGAGCAGTACTTC. Amino acids: CASSVGGVGSYEQYF.

This chain uses TRBV5-6 with TRBJ2-5, with D unresolved. CDR1 is SGHDT, CDR2 YYEEEE, per germline. V was clipped by 3 bases and J by 4 bases, with 7 bases between them. There are 12 residues in the CDR3. The CDR3 spells CASSWSVETQYF. The CDR3 DNA follows: TGTGCCAGCAGCTGGTCTGTAGAGACCCAGTACTTC.

The rearrangement links TRBV20-1 to TRBJ2-1; D remains ambiguous. This CDR3 has 10 amino acids. V shed 3 bases and J shed 9 bases, with 6 bases lying between them. The germline gives CDR1 DFQATT, CDR2 SNEGSKA (reference sequence). The CDR3 sequence: CSASVGEQFF. The CDR3 DNA sequence: TGCAGTGCTAGTGTCGGTGAGCAGTTCTTC.

This clone has a handful of counts. The chain combines TRBV6-1 with TRBJ1-5; D ambiguous. In germline, CDR1 is MNHNS, CDR2 SASEGT. The CDR3 consists of 13 residues. V lost 4 bases and J lost 16, with 20 bases in between. As DNA, the CDR3 is TGTGCCAGCAGTGTCGTAGAACTGCGGCCCGCCCATTTT. It yields the protein CASSVVELRPAHF.